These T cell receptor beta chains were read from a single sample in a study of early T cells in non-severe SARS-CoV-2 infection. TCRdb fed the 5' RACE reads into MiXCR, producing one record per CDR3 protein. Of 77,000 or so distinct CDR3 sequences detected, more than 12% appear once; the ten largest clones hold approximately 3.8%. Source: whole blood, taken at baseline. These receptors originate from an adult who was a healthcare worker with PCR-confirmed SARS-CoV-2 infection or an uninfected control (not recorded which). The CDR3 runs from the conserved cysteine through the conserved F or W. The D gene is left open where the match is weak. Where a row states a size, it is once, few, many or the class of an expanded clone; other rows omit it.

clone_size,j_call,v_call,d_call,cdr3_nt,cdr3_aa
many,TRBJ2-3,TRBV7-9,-,TGTGCCAGCACCACTCAGGGAGGGCAGGAGGGGGCAGATACGCAGTATTTT,CASTTQGGQEGADTQYF
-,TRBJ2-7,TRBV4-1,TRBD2,TGCGCCAGCAGCCAAGCGGGAGGTTCCTACGAGCAGTACTTC,CASSQAGGSYEQYF
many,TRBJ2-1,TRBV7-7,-,TGTGCCAGCAGCTTGACAGAAATGAGCTCCTACAATGAGCAGTTCTTC,CASSLTEMSSYNEQFF
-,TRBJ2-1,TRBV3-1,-,TGTGCCAGCAGCCAAGGTGGACCGAGCAATGAGCAGTTCTTC,CASSQGGPSNEQFF
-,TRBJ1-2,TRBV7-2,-,TGTGCCAGCAGGCCGGACGGGAACTATGGCTACACCTTC,CASRPDGNYGYTF
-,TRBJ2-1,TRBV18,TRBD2,TGTGCCAGCTCCCACCGGACTAGCGGGAGCGATGAGCAGTTCTTC,CASSHRTSGSDEQFF
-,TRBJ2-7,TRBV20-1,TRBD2,TGCAGTGCTAGTCGGGGACTAGCTTACGAGCAGTACTTC,CSASRGLAYEQYF
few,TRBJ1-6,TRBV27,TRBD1,TGTGCCAGCAGTCGACAGGGCGCGACTATGCATAATAATTCACCCCTCCACTTT,CASSRQGATMHNNSPLHF
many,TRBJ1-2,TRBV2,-,TGTGCCAGCAGGGATACAGGGAACTATGGCTACACCTTC,CASRDTGNYGYTF
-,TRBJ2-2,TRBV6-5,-,TGTGCCAGCAGTTACTCGGGGGGCGCCCCCGGGGAGCTGTTTTTT,CASSYSGGAPGELFF
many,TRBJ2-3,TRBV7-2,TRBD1,TGTGCCAGCAGGAAGGGACAGTCCACAGATACGCAGTATTTT,CASRKGQSTDTQYF
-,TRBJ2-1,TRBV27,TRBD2,TGTGCCAGCAGTTTCCGGGACTACCCAGATGAGCAGTTCTTC,CASSFRDYPDEQFF
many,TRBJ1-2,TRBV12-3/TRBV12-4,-,TGTGCCAGCAGTTTAGTAGGGTTGGGCTACACCTTC,CASSLVGLGYTF
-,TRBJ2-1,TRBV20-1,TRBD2,TGCAGTGCTAGAGTTATCTATAGCGGGGTCCAAGATGAGCAGTTCTTC,CSARVIYSGVQDEQFF
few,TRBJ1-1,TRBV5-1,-,TGCGCCAGCAGCTCAAGACTTCAAGGTATTGAAGCTTTCTTT,CASSSRLQGIEAFF
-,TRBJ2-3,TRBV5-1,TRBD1,TGCGCCAGCAGCGAGTCCGGGACAGGGGGCGGCACAGATACGCAGTATTTT,CASSESGTGGGTDTQYF
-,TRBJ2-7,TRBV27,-,TGTGCCAGCAGTTTTGGCTTAACCTACGAGCAGTACTTC,CASSFGLTYEQYF
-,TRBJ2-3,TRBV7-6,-,TGTGCCAGCAGCCTCAGGGGATCGGCCACAGATACGCAGTATTTT,CASSLRGSATDTQYF
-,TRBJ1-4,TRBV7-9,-,TGTGCCAGCAGCCGCGGCAGGGAGAAAAAAAAACTGTTTTTT,CASSRGREKKKLFF
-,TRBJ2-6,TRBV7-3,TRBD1,TGTGCCAGCAGCCCAGGGGGCGCTGGGGCCAACGTCCTGACTTTC,CASSPGGAGANVLTF
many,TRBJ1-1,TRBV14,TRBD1,TGTGCCAGCAGCCAGACCAGGGGGAGGCCCACTGAAGCTTTCTTT,CASSQTRGRPTEAFF
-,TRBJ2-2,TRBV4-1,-,TGCGCCAGCAGTAAAATAGACACCGGGGAGCTGTTTTTT,CASSKIDTGELFF
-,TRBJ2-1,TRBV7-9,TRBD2,TGTGCCAGCAGCTTGACTAGCAAAAATGAGCAGTTCTTC,CASSLTSKNEQFF
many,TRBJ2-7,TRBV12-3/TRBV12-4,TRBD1,TGTGCCAGCAGTTTGTCCGGGACAGGGTCCTACGAGCAGTACTTC,CASSLSGTGSYEQYF